Shown below are 5 T cell receptor beta chains from a single sample sequenced in a study of cytomegalovirus exposure and HLA in healthy donors. PCR primers comprised 60 Vbeta and 13 Jbeta primers. Data came from immunoSEQ multiplex PCR; TCRdb stores just in-frame clones and leaves some out. The table shows 70,000 to 95,000 clones, with almost 85% occurring only once. Material: PBMCs. These receptors were collected from a woman in her late teens or twenties in good health and CMV-seropositive.

In DNA, the CDR3 is TGTGCCAGCAGCTTAGGAGCTAGCGGGGGGCCGGGAGAGACCCAGTACTTC. This encodes CASSLGASGGPGETQYF. The V gene is TRBV7-2, the J gene TRBJ2-5; 11 nucleotides agree with TRBD2. Germline-derived CDR1 and CDR2 are SGHTA and FQGNSA. V was clipped by 1 base and J by 4 bases; unmatched bases: 8. The CDR3 has 17 amino acids.

The gene calls are TRBV6-1 and TRBJ1-1; D uncertain. V was shortened by 6 bases and J by 5 bases, with 7 bases between the two germline ends. This CDR3 spans 11 amino acids. Germline V CDR1 and CDR2: MNHNS, SASEGT. The DNA of the CDR3 is TGTGCCAGCAGGTCCGAGACTGAAGCTTTCTTT. This translates into CASRSETEAFF.

The rearrangement joins TRBV2 to TRBJ2-2; D might be TRBD2 (5 bases). CDR1 is SNHLY, CDR2 FYNNEI, per germline. This CDR3 has 13 amino acids. Trimming removed 8 bases from V and 7 bases from J, with 14 bases in between. The CDR3 bases are TGTGCCAGCGGTAGAGGGTTGATCGGGGAGCTGTTTTTT. Translation: CASGRGLIGELFF.

This sequence joins TRBV27 and TRBJ2-1, with TRBD2 matching over 9 bases. This CDR3 is built from 15 residues. J gave up 5 bases and V 2 bases, and 4 bases lay outside the gene matches. Germline CDR1 MNHEY, CDR2 SMNVEV (reference sequence). Written as DNA, the CDR3 is TGTGCCAGCAGTTTAGGGATAGCGGGAGACAATGAGCAGTTCTTC. It is translated as CASSLGIAGDNEQFF.

This chain joins TRBV27 and TRBJ2-3, with 8 bases that match TRBD2. Losses at the gene ends were 4 bases for V and 13 bases for J; bases not matched to a gene: 19. Germline V gene data show CDR1 as MNHEY and CDR2 as SMNVEV (reference sequence). There are 16 residues in the CDR3. The CDR3 loop is CASSSRTSFILSVEYF. The DNA of the CDR3 is TGTGCCAGCAGTTCACGGACTAGCTTTATTTTGTCGGTCGAGTATTTT.